The next 31 T cell receptor beta chains were all read from a single sample in a study of cytomegalovirus exposure and HLA in healthy donors. This PCR relied on a set of 60 Vbeta primers and 13 Jbeta primers. The assay was immunoSEQ multiplex PCR, and TCRdb's table has in-frame clones only and misses some. The sample contains 130,000 to 150,000 clones, about 80% of which appear only once. The specimen sequenced was PBMCs. The receptors derive from a woman aged 60 to 75 in good health and CMV-seropositive.

The chain uses TRBV2 and TRBJ1-5; D possibly corresponds to TRBD1 (5 bases). CDR3 length: 15 amino acids. CDR1 and CDR2 (germline): SNHLY, FYNNEI. V gave up 4 bases and J gave up 3 bases, with 13 bases separating them. CDR3 protein: CASSGGRIVNQPQHF. In nucleotides, the CDR3 is TGTGCCAGCAGTGGGGGGAGGATAGTCAATCAGCCCCAGCATTTT.

The table lists this clone with a few counts. The chain carries TRBV10-3 and TRBJ2-2; 11 nucleotides agree with TRBD2. Germline loops: CDR1 ENHRY, CDR2 SYGVKD. J gave up 5 bases and V 2 bases, and 10 bases lay outside the gene matches. This CDR3 has 18 amino acids. The CDR3 region is CAISEPAATSGRTGELFF. The CDR3 DNA reads as TGTGCCATCAGTGAGCCCGCCGCAACTAGCGGGAGAACCGGGGAGCTGTTTTTT.

This chain uses TRBV28 with TRBJ2-2, with 8 bases aligning to TRBD2. The CDR3 loop spans 16 amino acids. The V segment lost 6 bases and the J segment 5 bases; nucleotides outside the gene matches: 11. Looked up from germline, CDR1 is MDHEN and CDR2 is SYDVKM. The CDR3 reads CASRPIAGSWTGELFF. Written as DNA, the CDR3 is TGTGCCAGCAGACCCATAGCGGGATCTTGGACCGGGGAGCTGTTTTTT.

The chain couples TRBV7-8 to TRBJ2-7; TRBD1 matches at 7 bases. Losses at the gene ends were 7 bases for V and 5 bases for J; bases not matched to a gene: 8. The CDR3 consists of 13 residues. The germline CDR1 and CDR2 sequences are SGHVS and FQNEAQ. For the CDR3, the DNA is TGTGCCAGCACTAGACAGGGTAACCACGAGCAGTACTTC. It yields the protein CASTRQGNHEQYF.

This rearrangement joins TRBV28 to TRBJ1-1; TRBD1 is a possible D gene (6 bases). The CDR3 totals 15 residues. Germline V gene sequence: CDR1 MDHEN, CDR2 SYDVKM. Trimming took off 5 bases at V and 1 base at J, with 14 bases between the two ends. In nucleotides, the CDR3 is TGTGCCAGCAGTCCCCCGACAGGTCCGAACACTGAAGCTTTCTTT. It codes for CASSPPTGPNTEAFF.

The chain has TRBV7-3 and TRBJ2-5; TRBD2 aligns across 13 bases. The CDR3 is made up of 17 amino acids. CDR1 and CDR2 from the germline V gene are SGHTA and FQGTGA. With 4 bases clipped from V and 5 bases from J, the junction kept 10 bases outside the gene matches. The CDR3, as DNA: TGTGCCAGCAGCTCCGGACTAGCGGGAGCTATCGCGGAGACCCAGTACTTC. It is translated as CASSSGLAGAIAETQYF.

The chain couples TRBV4-2 to TRBJ2-5; 8 nucleotides align to TRBD1. The CDR3 has 16 residues. Per germline, CDR1 LGHNA and CDR2 YNFKEQ. Trimming at V came to 1 base and at J to 6 bases, leaving 10 bases not matched to a gene. This CDR3 reads CASSQGVMDREKTQYF. The CDR3 bases are TGTGCCAGCAGCCAAGGCGTCATGGACAGGGAGAAGACCCAGTACTTC.

This chain links TRBV2 with TRBJ1-1; D might be TRBD1 (5 bases). The CDR3 totals 16 residues. Per germline, CDR1 SNHLY and CDR2 FYNNEI. Trimming cost V 8 bases and J 1 base, with 20 bases left between them. The CDR3 DNA is TGTGCCAGCGGGAGGGGTAAGCGGGAATCGAACACTGAAGCTTTCTTT. Translating gives CASGRGKRESNTEAFF.

The genes are TRBV6-5 and TRBJ2-2, with TRBD1 matching 10 bases. CDR1 and CDR2 (germline): MNHEY, SVGAGI. The V and J ends lost 8 bases and 7 bases, in that order; junction bases with no gene match: 7. The CDR3 totals 14 residues. The CDR3 nucleotides are TGTGCCAGCCGGGGGACAGGGGTGGGCGGGGAGCTGTTTTTT. Its translation: CASRGTGVGGELFF.

This CDR3 reads CASSAPGTSSYEQYF. In DNA form, the CDR3 reads TGTGCCAGCAGTGCTCCGGGGACTAGTTCCTACGAGCAGTACTTC. The chain couples TRBV27 to TRBJ2-7, with 8 bases fitting TRBD2. The CDR3 length is 15 residues. Per germline, CDR1 MNHEY and CDR2 SMNVEV (reference sequence). V trimming: 5 bases; J trimming: 1 base; junction bases outside the gene matches: 7.

This clone showed up just once. The chain combines TRBV13 with TRBJ2-7; TRBD1 matches 10 bases. V gave up 5 bases and J gave up 3 bases; unmatched junction bases: 4. The V gene's germline CDR1 is PRHDT and CDR2 FYEKMQ (reference sequence). This CDR3 has 14 residues. CDR3 coding DNA: TGTGCCAGCAGCCTACGGGACAGGGGCTACGAGCAGTACTTC. It codes for CASSLRDRGYEQYF.

The chain uses TRBV4-3 and TRBJ2-2; 9 nucleotides match TRBD1. The CDR3 spans 18 residues. Per the germline V gene, CDR1 is LGHNA and CDR2 is YSLEER. The V and J ends lost 0 bases and 6 bases, in that order; junction bases with no gene match: 11. In nucleotides, the CDR3 is TGCGCCAGCAGCCAAGATCTTACCGGGACAGGGTTGGCCGGGGAGCTGTTTTTT. Translated: CASSQDLTGTGLAGELFF.

V gene TRBV11-1 combines with J gene TRBJ2-3; TRBD2 might be the D (5 bases). Germline CDR1 and CDR2: SGHAT and FQDESV (reference sequence). There are 16 residues in the CDR3. With 5 bases removed from V and 3 bases from J, the gap between germline ends came to 18 bases. CDR3 coding DNA: TGTGCCAGCAGCGACACTAGTTCTGGGTCGACAGATACGCAGTATTTT. Translated, it gives CASSDTSSGSTDTQYF. Combining the CDR3 with reference TRBV11-1 and TRBJ2-3 gives the whole variable domain EAEVAQSPRYKITEKSQAVAFWCDPISGHATLYWYRQILGQGPELLVQFQDESVVDDSQLPKDRFSAERLKGVDSTLKIQPAELGDSAMYLCASSDTSSGSTDTQYFGPGTRLTVL.

The CDR3 here is CASSSLGANSEQFF. As DNA, the CDR3 is TGTGCCAGCAGTTCTCTGGGGGCAAACAGTGAGCAGTTCTTC. The chain links TRBV28 to TRBJ2-1; possible D gene TRBD1, 6 bases. Germline CDR1 reads MDHEN; CDR2 reads SYDVKM. The CDR3 is 14 amino acids. The germline V and J ends were trimmed by 4 bases and 9 bases, with 16 bases remaining between them.

V is TRBV6-5 and J is TRBJ2-7; TRBD1 agrees at 9 bases. This CDR3 is built from 14 residues. J lost 2 bases, V lost 5 bases, and 4 bases had no gene match. CDR1 is MNHEY, CDR2 SVGAGI, per germline. The CDR3 protein is CASSAGTGPYEQYF. CDR3 bases: TGTGCCAGCAGTGCCGGGACAGGGCCCTACGAGCAGTACTTC.

The V gene is TRBV28, the J gene TRBJ2-4, with 9 positions matching TRBD1. From germline, CDR1 is MDHEN and CDR2 SYDVKM. The J segment lost 2 bases and the V segment lost 7 bases, leaving 9 bases of the junction unmatched. The CDR3 is 16 residues long. CDR3 DNA: TGTGCCAGCACCTCTGGGACAGGGATGTCCAAAAACATTCAGTACTTC. Protein sequence: CASTSGTGMSKNIQYF.

The chain joins TRBV19 to TRBJ2-5; 9 bases fit TRBD1. Germline loops: CDR1 LNHDA, CDR2 SQIVND (reference sequence). The CDR3 is 15 amino acids. Germline trimming cut 4 bases from V and 5 bases from J; bases unmatched to any gene: 8. The CDR3 nucleotides read TGTGCCAGTAGTACGACCGGGACAGGGATGGAGACCCAGTACTTC. It is translated as CASSTTGTGMETQYF.

The rearrangement uses TRBV9 and TRBJ2-1, with D possibly matching TRBD2 (5 bases). Germline assignment: CDR1 SGDLS and CDR2 YYNGEE. The V end lost 4 bases, the J end lost 2 bases, and 16 bases lay between the germline ends. CDR3 length: 16 amino acids. CDR3 in amino acids: CASSPEGSSPYNEQFF. CDR3 DNA: TGTGCCAGCAGCCCCGAAGGGTCTAGCCCCTACAATGAGCAGTTCTTC.

This chain links TRBV29-1 with TRBJ2-2, with TRBD1 identical over 11 bases. From germline, CDR1 is SQVTM and CDR2 ANQGSEA. The V and J ends lost 6 bases and 0 bases, in that order; junction bases with no gene match: 9. The CDR3 is 17 amino acids. The CDR3 sequence: CSVPSPDRGPNTGELFF. In DNA, the CDR3 is TGCAGCGTCCCCAGCCCGGACAGGGGGCCGAACACCGGGGAGCTGTTTTTT.

The rearrangement links TRBV10-1 to TRBJ2-4; D unclear. V lost 10 bases, J lost 8 bases, and 18 bases lay in between. Germline-derived CDR1 and CDR2 are WNHNN and SYGVQD (reference sequence). The CDR3 runs 13 residues. DNA of the CDR3: TGCGCCATTCGAGGTGGCCAAGTGGACATTCAGTACTTC. It encodes CAIRGGQVDIQYF.

The chain carries TRBV28 and TRBJ2-7; a weak D match, TRBD1 (6 bases). The CDR3 covers 12 residues. Between the trimmed V and J ends, which lost 9 bases and 0 bases, there was a span of 9 bases. Germline lookup yields CDR1 MDHEN and CDR2 SYDVKM. The CDR3, as DNA: TGTGCCAGTCGGGACAACTCCTACGAGCAGTACTTC. Its protein product is CASRDNSYEQYF.

The rearrangement links TRBV5-1 to TRBJ2-7; TRBD1 matches 7 bases. This CDR3 contains 14 residues. With 4 bases clipped from V and 1 base from J, the junction kept 5 bases outside the gene matches. Looked up from germline, CDR1 is SGHRS and CDR2 is YFSETQ. DNA for the CDR3: TGCGCCAGCAGCCTCCAGGGACAGTCCTACGAGCAGTACTTC. Translation: CASSLQGQSYEQYF.

This chain joins TRBV5-4 and TRBJ2-5; 9 nucleotides match TRBD1. The CDR3 contains 16 residues. Losses at the gene ends were 3 bases for V and 5 bases for J; bases not matched to a gene: 11. Germline V CDR1 and CDR2: SGHNT, YYREEE (reference sequence). The CDR3 loop is CASSSRDREGSETQYF. CDR3 bases: TGTGCCAGCAGCTCCCGGGACAGGGAGGGGAGTGAGACCCAGTACTTC.

This chain connects TRBV5-1 to TRBJ2-1; tentative D call: TRBD2 (6 bases). V lost 5 bases and J lost 2, with 14 bases in between. The CDR3 has 15 amino acids. The germline V gene encodes CDR1 SGHRS and CDR2 YFSETQ. The DNA of the CDR3 is TGCGCCAGCAGGGAGGCTAGCGCTACCTACAATGAGCAGTTCTTC. This sequence encodes CASREASATYNEQFF.

Written as DNA, the CDR3 is TGTGCCAGCAGCTTAGATCAGGGCTACGAGCAGTACTTC. Translation gives CASSLDQGYEQYF. This sequence joins TRBV7-2 and TRBJ2-7, with D possibly TRBD1 on 5 matching bases. Germline lookup yields CDR1 SGHTA and CDR2 FQGNSA. The V gene lost 1 base and the J gene lost 3 bases, with 7 bases spanning the gap. The CDR3 has 13 amino acids.

This clone occurred a few times. The rearrangement joins TRBV27 to TRBJ1-2; 7 positions match TRBD1. Germline V lookup: CDR1 MNHEY, CDR2 SMNVEV (reference sequence). The CDR3 sequence is 13 residues long. The V and J ends lost 3 bases and 5 bases, in that order; junction bases with no gene match: 3. CDR3 sequence: CASSFPTGYGYTF. The DNA of the CDR3 is TGTGCCAGCAGTTTCCCGACAGGGTATGGCTACACCTTC.

V gene TRBV5-1 combines with J gene TRBJ2-1, with 12 nucleotides matching TRBD2. The V gene end was trimmed by 5 bases and the J gene end by 9 bases; junction bases not matched to a gene: 6. Germline V gene data show CDR1 as SGHRS and CDR2 as YFSETQ. This CDR3 comprises 14 residues. The CDR3 spells CASSRLAGVGEQFF. Written as DNA, the CDR3 is TGCGCCAGCAGTCGACTAGCGGGAGTTGGTGAGCAGTTCTTC.

J is TRBJ1-1 and V is TRBV11-2; 8 bases align to TRBD1. Looked up from germline, CDR1 is SGHAT and CDR2 is FQNNGV. V was clipped by 5 bases and J by 5 bases; unmatched bases: 7. This CDR3 spans 14 amino acids. CDR3 DNA sequence: TGTGCCAGCAGCCGTACAGGGGGAGGGACTGAAGCTTTCTTT. Protein sequence: CASSRTGGGTEAFF.

CDR3: CAIRGQEGQPQHF. CDR3 nucleotides: TGTGCCATCAGGGGACAGGAGGGACAGCCCCAGCATTTT. The chain has TRBV10-3 and TRBJ1-5, with TRBD1 matching over 8 bases. The CDR3 runs 13 residues. Germline CDR1 and CDR2: ENHRY and SYGVKD. J gave up 7 bases and V 6 bases, and 5 bases lay outside the gene matches.

The chain joins TRBV28 to TRBJ2-7, with TRBD2 as a possible D gene (6 bases). The CDR3 consists of 17 residues. Germline values: CDR1 MDHEN, CDR2 SYDVKM. Trimming took off 7 bases at V and 2 bases at J, with 24 bases between the two ends. CDR3 sequence reads: CASIESGGGGTPYEQYF. CDR3 nucleotides: TGTGCCAGCATAGAGTCGGGTGGTGGCGGGACCCCCTACGAGCAGTACTTC. The whole variable domain, remainder taken from reference TRBV28 and TRBJ2-7, is DVKVTQSSRYLVKRTGEKVFLECVQDMDHENMFWYRQDPGLGLRLIYFSYDVKMKEKGDIPEGYSVSREKKERFSLILESASTNQTSMYLCASIESGGGGTPYEQYFGPGTRLTVT.

The chain has TRBV5-1 and TRBJ2-5, with D possibly TRBD1 on 5 matching bases. From germline, CDR1 is SGHRS and CDR2 YFSETQ. The CDR3 is 13 residues long. The germline V and J ends were trimmed by 4 bases and 5 bases, with 12 bases remaining between them. CDR3 amino acids: CASSPGLLETQYF. In DNA, the CDR3 is TGCGCCAGCAGCCCAGGGTTGTTGGAGACCCAGTACTTC.